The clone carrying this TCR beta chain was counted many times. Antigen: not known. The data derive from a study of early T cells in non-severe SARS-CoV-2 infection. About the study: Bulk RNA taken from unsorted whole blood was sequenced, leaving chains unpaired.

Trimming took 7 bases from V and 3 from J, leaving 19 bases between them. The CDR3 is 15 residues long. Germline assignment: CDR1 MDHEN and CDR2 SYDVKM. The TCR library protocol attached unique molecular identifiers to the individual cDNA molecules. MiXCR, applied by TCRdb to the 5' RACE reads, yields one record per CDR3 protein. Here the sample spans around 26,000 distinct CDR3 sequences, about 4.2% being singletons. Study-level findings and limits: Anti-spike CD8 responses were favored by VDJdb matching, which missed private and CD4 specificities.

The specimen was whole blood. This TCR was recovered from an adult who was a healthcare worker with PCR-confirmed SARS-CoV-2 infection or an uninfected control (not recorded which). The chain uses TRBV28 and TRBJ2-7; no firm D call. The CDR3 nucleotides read TGTGCCAGCAAAAGTTCCGAGAACCTATTCTACGAGCAGTACTTC. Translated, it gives CASKSSENLFYEQYF. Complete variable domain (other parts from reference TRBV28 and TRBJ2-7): DVKVTQSSRYLVKRTGEKVFLECVQDMDHENMFWYRQDPGLGLRLIYFSYDVKMKEKGDIPEGYSVSREKKERFSLILESASTNQTSMYLCASKSSENLFYEQYFGPGTRLTVT.